The present T cell receptor beta chain was sequenced within a study of cytomegalovirus exposure and HLA in healthy donors. CDR1 and CDR2 (germline): MDHEN, SYDVKM. Trimming removed 6 bases from V and 14 bases from J; junction bases left unmatched: 10. CDR3 length equals 12 residues. The PCR used 60 Vbeta and 13 Jbeta primers. Sequenced by immunoSEQ multiplex PCR; TCRdb stores in-frame clones only, minus some. The data show approximately 88,000 clones, with roughly 79% seen just once and roughly 1.3% held by the top ten. Study-wide points: Presence/absence comparisons presumed near-even sequencing depth among donors. Indistinguishable V segments, including TRBV6-2 and TRBV6-3, were excluded. Per published accounts, TCR beta sequences correctly predicted the HLA-A and HLA-B alleles of most subjects. Despite most TCR sequences being rare, some public TCRs occurred in many donors.

This clone has just one count. What it binds is not known. The sequencing sample was made of PBMCs. V and J are TRBV28 and TRBJ1-5; 7 nucleotides match TRBD1. The sequence derives from a male donor in good health and CMV-seronegative. The CDR3 DNA reads TGTGCCAGCAGCATTTCGACAGGGATGGAGCATTTT. It is translated as CASSISTGMEHF.